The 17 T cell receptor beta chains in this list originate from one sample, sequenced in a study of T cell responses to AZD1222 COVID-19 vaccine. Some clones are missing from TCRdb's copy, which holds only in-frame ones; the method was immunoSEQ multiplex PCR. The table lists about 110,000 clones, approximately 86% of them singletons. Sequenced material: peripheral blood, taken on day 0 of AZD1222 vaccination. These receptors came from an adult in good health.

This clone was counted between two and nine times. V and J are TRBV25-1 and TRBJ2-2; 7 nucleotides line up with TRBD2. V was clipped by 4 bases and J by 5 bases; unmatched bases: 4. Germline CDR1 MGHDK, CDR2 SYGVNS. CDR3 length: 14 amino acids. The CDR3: CASSATSTTGELFF. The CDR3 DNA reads TGTGCCAGCAGTGCGACTAGCACTACCGGGGAGCTGTTTTTT.

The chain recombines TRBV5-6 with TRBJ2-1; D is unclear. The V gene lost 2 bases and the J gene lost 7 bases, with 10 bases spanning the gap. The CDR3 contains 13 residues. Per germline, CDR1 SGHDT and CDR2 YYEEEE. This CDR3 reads CASSLGARNEQFF. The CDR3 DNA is TGTGCCAGCAGCTTAGGAGCGCGGAATGAGCAGTTCTTC. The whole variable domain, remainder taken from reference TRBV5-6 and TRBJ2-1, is DAGVTQSPTHLIKTRGQQVTLRCSPKSGHDTVSWYQQALGQGPQFIFQYYEEEERQRGNFPDRFSGHQFPNYSSELNVNALLLGDSALYLCASSLGARNEQFFGPGTRLTVL.

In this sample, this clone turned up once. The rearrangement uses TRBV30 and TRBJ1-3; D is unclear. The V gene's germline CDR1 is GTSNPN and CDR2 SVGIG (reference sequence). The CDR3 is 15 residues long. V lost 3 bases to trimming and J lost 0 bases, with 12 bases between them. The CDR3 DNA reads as TGTGCCTGGAGGGAGGCCTTGAGCTCTGGAAACACCATATATTTT. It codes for CAWREALSSGNTIYF.

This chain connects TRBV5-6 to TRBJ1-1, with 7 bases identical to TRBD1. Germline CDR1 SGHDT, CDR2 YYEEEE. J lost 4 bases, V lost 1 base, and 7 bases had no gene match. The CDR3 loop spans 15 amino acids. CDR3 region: CASSLRRQGLTEAFF. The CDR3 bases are TGTGCCAGCAGCTTGCGGCGACAGGGTCTCACTGAAGCTTTCTTT. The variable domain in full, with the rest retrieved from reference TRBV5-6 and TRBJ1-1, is DAGVTQSPTHLIKTRGQQVTLRCSPKSGHDTVSWYQQALGQGPQFIFQYYEEEERQRGNFPDRFSGHQFPNYSSELNVNALLLGDSALYLCASSLRRQGLTEAFFGQGTRLTVV.

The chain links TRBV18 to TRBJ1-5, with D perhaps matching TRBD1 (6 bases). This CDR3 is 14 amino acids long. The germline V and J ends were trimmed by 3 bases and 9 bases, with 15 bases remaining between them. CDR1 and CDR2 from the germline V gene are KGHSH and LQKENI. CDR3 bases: TGTGCCAGCTCACCTCGACAGGAGGAAGGGCCCCAGCATTTT. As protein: CASSPRQEEGPQHF.

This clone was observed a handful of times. CDR3 loop: CAIRPGSGKNTEAFF. The CDR3 nucleotides are TGTGCCATCAGGCCGGGGAGCGGGAAGAACACTGAAGCTTTCTTT. J is TRBJ1-1 and V is TRBV10-3; D is uncertain. CDR3 length: 15 residues. V dropped 6 bases and J dropped 1 base, with 15 bases sitting between them. The germline V gene encodes CDR1 ENHRY and CDR2 SYGVKD.

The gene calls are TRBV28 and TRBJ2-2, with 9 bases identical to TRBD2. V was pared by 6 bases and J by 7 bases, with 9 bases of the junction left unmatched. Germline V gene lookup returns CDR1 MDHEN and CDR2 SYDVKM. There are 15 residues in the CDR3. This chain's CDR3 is CASSHAGGLDGELFF. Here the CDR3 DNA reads TGTGCCAGCAGCCACGCGGGGGGGCTAGACGGGGAGCTGTTTTTT.

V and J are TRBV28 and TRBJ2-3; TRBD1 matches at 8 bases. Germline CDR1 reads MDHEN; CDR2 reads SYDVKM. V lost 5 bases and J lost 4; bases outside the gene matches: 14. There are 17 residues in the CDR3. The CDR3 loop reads CASSPQPGQGSADTQYF. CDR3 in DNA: TGTGCCAGCAGTCCACAGCCTGGACAGGGTAGCGCAGATACGCAGTATTTT.

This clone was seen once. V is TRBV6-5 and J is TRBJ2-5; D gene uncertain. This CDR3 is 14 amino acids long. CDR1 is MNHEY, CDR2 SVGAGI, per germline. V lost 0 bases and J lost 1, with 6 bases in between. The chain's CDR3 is CASSYSGSQETQYF. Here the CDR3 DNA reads TGTGCCAGCAGTTACTCGGGCAGCCAAGAGACCCAGTACTTC.

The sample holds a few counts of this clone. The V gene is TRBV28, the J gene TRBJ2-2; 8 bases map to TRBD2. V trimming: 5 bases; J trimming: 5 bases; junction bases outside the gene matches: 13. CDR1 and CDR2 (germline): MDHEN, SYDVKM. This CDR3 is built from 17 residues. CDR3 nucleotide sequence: TGTGCCAGCAGTCAACCGGGACTAGGGTTCCGGACCGGGGAGCTGTTTTTT. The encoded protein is CASSQPGLGFRTGELFF.

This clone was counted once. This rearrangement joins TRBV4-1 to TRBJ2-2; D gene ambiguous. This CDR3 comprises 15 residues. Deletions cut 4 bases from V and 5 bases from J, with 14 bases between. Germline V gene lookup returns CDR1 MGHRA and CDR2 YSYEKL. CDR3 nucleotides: TGCGCCAGCAGCCTTAAAGAGATGGGGACCGGGGAGCTGTTTTTT. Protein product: CASSLKEMGTGELFF.

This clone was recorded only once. The CDR3 bases are TGTGCCAGCAGCTTAGGGGGGAATAGCAATCAGCCCCAGCATTTT. It encodes CASSLGGNSNQPQHF. V is TRBV7-2 and J is TRBJ1-5, with a tentative D call TRBD1 (5 bases). Trimming removed 1 base at V and 0 bases at J, with 7 bases between. CDR1 and CDR2 from the germline V gene are SGHTA and FQGNSA. The CDR3 is made up of 15 amino acids.

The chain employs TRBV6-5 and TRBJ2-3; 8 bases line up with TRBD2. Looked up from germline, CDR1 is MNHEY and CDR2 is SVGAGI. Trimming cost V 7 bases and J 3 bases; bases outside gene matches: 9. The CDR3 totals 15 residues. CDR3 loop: CASMEIGGGTDTQYF. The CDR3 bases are TGTGCCAGCATGGAGATCGGGGGGGGTACAGATACGCAGTATTTT.

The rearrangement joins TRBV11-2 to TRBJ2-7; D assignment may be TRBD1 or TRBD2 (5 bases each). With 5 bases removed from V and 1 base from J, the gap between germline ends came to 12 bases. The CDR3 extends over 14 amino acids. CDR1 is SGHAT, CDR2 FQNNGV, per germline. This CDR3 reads CASSMGRTSYEQYF. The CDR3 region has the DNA TGTGCCAGCAGCATGGGACGGACTTCCTACGAGCAGTACTTC. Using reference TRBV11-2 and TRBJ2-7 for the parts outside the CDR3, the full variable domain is EAGVAQSPRYKIIEKRQSVAFWCNPISGHATLYWYQQILGQGPKLLIQFQNNGVVDDSQLPKDRFSAERLKGVDSTLKIQPAKLEDSAVYLCASSMGRTSYEQYFGPGTRLTVT.

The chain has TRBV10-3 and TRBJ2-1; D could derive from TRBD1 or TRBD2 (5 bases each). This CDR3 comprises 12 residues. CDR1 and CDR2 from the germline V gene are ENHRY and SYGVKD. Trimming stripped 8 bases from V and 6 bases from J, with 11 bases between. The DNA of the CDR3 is TGTGCCATCGGGACGGACCCCAATGAGCAGTTCTTC. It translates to CAIGTDPNEQFF.

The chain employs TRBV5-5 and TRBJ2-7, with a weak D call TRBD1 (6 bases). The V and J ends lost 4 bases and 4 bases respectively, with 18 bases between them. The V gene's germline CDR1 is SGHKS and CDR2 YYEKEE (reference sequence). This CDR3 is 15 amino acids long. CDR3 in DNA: TGTGCCAGCAGCGTTACAGGGTCCGGGGATTACGAGCAGTACTTC. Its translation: CASSVTGSGDYEQYF.

For the CDR3, the DNA is TGTGCCAGCAGCCAAGATACTAGCGGGGGGGCCCGCTCCTACGAGCAGTACTTC. It yields the protein CASSQDTSGGARSYEQYF. This rearrangement joins TRBV4-2 to TRBJ2-7; 13 positions match TRBD2. Per the germline V gene, CDR1 is LGHNA and CDR2 is YNFKEQ. J was trimmed by 0 bases and V by 0 bases; bases with no gene match: 5. The CDR3 totals 18 residues.